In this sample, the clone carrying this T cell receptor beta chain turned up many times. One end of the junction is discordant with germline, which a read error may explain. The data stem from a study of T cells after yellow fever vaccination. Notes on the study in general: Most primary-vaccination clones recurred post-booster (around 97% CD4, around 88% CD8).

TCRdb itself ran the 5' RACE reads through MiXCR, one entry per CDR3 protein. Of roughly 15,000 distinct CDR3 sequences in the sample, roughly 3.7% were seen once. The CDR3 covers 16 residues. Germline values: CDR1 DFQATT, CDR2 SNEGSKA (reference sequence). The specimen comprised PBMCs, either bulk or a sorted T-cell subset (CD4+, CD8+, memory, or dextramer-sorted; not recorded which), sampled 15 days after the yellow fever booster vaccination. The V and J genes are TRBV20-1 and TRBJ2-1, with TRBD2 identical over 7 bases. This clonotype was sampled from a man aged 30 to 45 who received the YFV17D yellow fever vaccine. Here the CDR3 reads CCARGKPGTINNEQFF. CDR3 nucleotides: TGCTGTGCTAGAGGGAAACCCGGGACTATAAACAATGAGCAGTTCTTC.